This T cell receptor beta chain is from a study of tumor-infiltrating lymphocytes in oesophageal squamous cell carcinoma. This clonotype was counted many times. Each CDR3 protein gets one entry after TCRdb re-called the PCR reads with MiXCR. The sample records approximately 20,000 distinct CDR3 sequences, about two fifths being singletons. The CDR3 has 14 amino acids. From germline, CDR1 is MNHNY and CDR2 SVGAGI (reference sequence). The sequence derives from a male donor with esophageal squamous cell carcinoma. V gene TRBV6-6 combines with J gene TRBJ2-7; 7 bases fit TRBD2. The J call may not be correct, given that the DNA end is closer to TRBJ2-5. The specimen sequenced was esophageal tumor tissue. CDR3 in amino acids: CASSYSPGGETQYF. CDR3 in DNA: TGTGCCAGCAGTTACTCACCCGGGGGGGAGACCCAGTACTTC.